The TCR beta chain under discussion was sequenced for a study of T cells in Graves' hyperthyroidism and ophthalmopathy. Regions amplified from RNA transcripts were the TCR beta CDR3 regions. Researchers ran a first-round RT-PCR on the TCR CDR3 using the HTBI primer set. TCRdb itself ran the multiplex PCR reads through MiXCR, one entry per CDR3 protein. The repertoire holds about half a million distinct CDR3 sequences, with about 16% as singletons. This clonotype came up many times. Sequencing input: blood. The TCR originated in a woman aged 25-40 years with Graves' ophthalmopathy.

The CDR3 DNA follows: TGCGCCAGCAGCTTGAGCGGGAGGGCCAGGTCGAATGAGCAGTTCTTC. This codes for CASSLSGRARSNEQFF. This rearrangement joins TRBV5-1 to TRBJ2-1, with 10 bases fitting TRBD2. This CDR3 is built from 16 residues. Per germline, CDR1 SGHRS and CDR2 YFSETQ. Germline trimming cut 1 base from V and 7 bases from J; bases unmatched to any gene: 8.